The source of this TCR beta chain is a study of memory CD4+ T cells and cytomegalovirus serostatus. Study overall: Healthy Belgian adult donors included nine or ten CMV-positive and 24 CMV-negative people. Whole-study findings and limits: About 40% of the roughly 150 known CMV-associated TCRbeta sequences appeared in CD4+ memory.

Trimming removed 3 bases from V and 4 bases from J, with 12 bases in between. The CDR3 runs 14 residues. Germline V gene data show CDR1 as LNHDA and CDR2 as SQIVND (reference sequence). Using immunoSEQ multiplex PCR, the repertoire was profiled, and TCRdb retains in-frame clones only, with some absent. Of about 61,000 clones detected, less than 85% appear once; the ten largest clones hold around 0.53%. This clone came up a few times. Its antigen is undetermined. Single viable CD3+CD4+CD8-CD45RO+ cells were sorted as the memory CD4+ T cells. Serostatus was set by detecting CMV pp150, pp28, p38, p52 IgG.

This chain joins TRBV19 and TRBJ1-2; unclear D gene. The TCR comes from an adult in good health and CMV-seronegative. Some clones in this sample may be carry-over from other donors' samples. The sequenced material came from memory CD4+ T cells from blood. CDR3 DNA sequence: TGTGCCAGTAGTATTGGGCGAGATAGCTATGGCTACACCTTC. This encodes CASSIGRDSYGYTF.